The entry below describes one TCR beta chain. Its cognate antigen has yet to be identified. Base qualities are not at hand, and no much larger clone is one base apart. These data are taken from a study of cytomegalovirus exposure and HLA in healthy donors (dated by TCRdb to about 2017). Notes on the research overall: An earlier analysis of roughly 500 of the donors reported approximately 300 Gb of sequence data and 100 million to 140 million unique TCR beta sequences from approximately 180 million T cells. An early release that covered roughly 600 HLA-typed donors contained about 300 gigabases of sequencing data and 80 million or so unique TCR sequences. The genetic ancestry cluster associated with self-reported Caucasian donors included 80% to 90% of the approximately 430 genotyped donors. The study was designed to test whether signatures of past pathogen exposure could be identified by cataloging public T cell receptors. Using immunosequencing, the study profiled T cell repertoires from 550 to 750 subjects and related those repertoires to cytomegalovirus serostatus. Along with the roughly 610-subject first cohort, a separate validation cohort of about 110 different subjects was used. To predict cytomegalovirus infection status, the study brought together high-throughput TCR immunosequencing, statistical association of individual TCRs with disease status, and machine learning. A later analysis re-analyzed previously published TCR beta repertoires from 660 or so donors and added high-resolution HLA genotyping to study TCR occurrence patterns. In the later analysis, no new phenotypic data were used to find candidate immune exposures; instead, reliance was placed on TCR beta sequences and their occurrence across donors. An earlier analysis of approximately 640 of the donors applied high-throughput TCR beta sequencing to assess whether each TCR beta V gene segment acted as functional or pseudogenic. Donor age, sex, ethnicity and CMV serostatus were compiled alongside the repertoire data. A later genetic analysis took genome-wide SNP genotypes for about 60% of the roughly 670 donors and used that subset as a discovery cohort. All discovery cohort repertoires had been generated on a single sequencing platform. Class I and class II HLA loci were covered by the typing at four-digit resolution. Typing coverage varied by locus: roughly 620-640 donors for A, B, C, DRB1 and DQB1; 500 to 550 for DQA1; around 610 for DPA1; more than 450 for DPB1. About five DR-DQ haplotypes were treated as single units for association and clustering because of strong linkage in the cohort. Among 398 genotyped donors of the cohort, an average of approximately 240,000 unique TCR beta nucleotide sequences were sequenced per donor, roughly 18% of them non-productive.

CDR1 and CDR2, looked up from the germline V gene (reference sequence), are LNHDA and SQIVND. At the junction V is shortened by 0 bases and J by 1 base, with 11 bases in between. The CDR3, cysteine through phenylalanine, is 16 amino acids long. CDR3 DNA is the only sequence kept; it has 48 bases, read in frame from the first base. The full study reports these points: Most CMV-associated TCR beta chains appeared to be HLA-restricted in a later analysis, and the HLA associations seemed to be driven largely by CMV exposure. A cluster of highly shared sequence variants was judged likely to represent a technical artifact of the sequencing pipeline. In a later analysis, HLA-associated TCR beta chains showed more clonal expansion and lower generation probabilities than non-associated chains that were equally common. Correlated functional status among segregating V segments might be attributable to linkage disequilibrium, but an unknown experimental factor could not be ruled out. The study gave a list of about 160 TCR beta chains associated with cytomegalovirus. For the cohort, immune exposure information was limited to CMV serostatus. An association between a missense DCLRE1C variant and V-gene and J-gene trimming of TCR beta chains was found in a later genetic analysis and replicated in an independent cohort. At a false discovery rate of 0.05, a later analysis linked around 15,000 TCR beta sequences to specific HLA alleles. Only TCR beta chains were sequenced in this cohort, and the absence of alpha or paired-chain data limited detectable features. The earlier analysis of approximately 560 of the donors excluded approximately 15 rarely observed V segments, including chromosome 9 orphons, because counts were too low. In both the original and validation cohorts, the classifier was reported to diagnose cytomegalovirus status with high specificity and sensitivity. According to the authors, the approach could potentially be generalized to other disease states and immunological phenotypes. Most TCR sequences were observed very rarely across donors, whereas some public TCRs were present in many individuals. An earlier analysis of some 560 of the donors showed that most TCR beta V segments appeared in productive rearrangements either about 90% or about 30% of the time, which broadly matched IMGT annotations. In a later genetic analysis, fewer N-insertions in productive TCRs were reported among donors in an Asian-associated ancestry cluster than the roughly 700-donor mean. A further reported finding was that TCR beta sequences accurately predicted the HLA-A and HLA-B alleles for most subjects in the first cohort. Because some donors lacked HLA typing at each locus, the association tests relied only on the typed subset. Because the 87-base-pair reads could not distinguish some IMGT-functional V segments, including TRBV6-2 and TRBV6-3, those segments were excluded. According to a later analysis, parvovirus B19, influenza, CMV and Epstein-Barr virus appeared linked to several top co-occurrence clusters. According to a later analysis, TCR association rates differed among HLA loci, with DRB1 alleles showing the most associated TCRs and HLA-C alleles showing the fewest. Assigning TCR associations to individual alleles was difficult when HLA alleles, especially DR and DQ, strongly co-occurred. A few of the identified cytomegalovirus-associated TCR beta chains were confirmed in vitro to be specific for cytomegalovirus antigens. Presence/absence analyses assumed roughly uniform sequencing depth across donors, an assumption that may not hold.

The cohort comprised around 700 healthy bone marrow donors. Cohort members were all nominally healthy when sampled, although unrecorded immune exposures were likely present. The donor was CMV seronegative and was included in the group of 352 seronegative cohort members. A peripheral blood sample was provided by each donor, and peripheral blood mononuclear cells were used for TCR beta sequencing. The Qiagen DNeasy Blood Extraction Kit was used to extract genomic DNA from the blood cell samples. Library construction relied on the immunoSEQ multiplex PCR assay. For the multiplex PCR, a mixture combining 60 forward primers for TCR Vbeta segments and 13 reverse primers for TCR Jbeta segments was used. A multiplex PCR assay on genomic DNA amplified the CDR3 region of rearranged TCR beta genes. On the Illumina HiSeq System, the amplified TCR beta libraries were sequenced as 87-base-pair reads. In the paper's pipeline: A later analysis counted approximately 84 million unique TCR beta chains across the 550 to 700 repertoires, and 10 million to 11 million of these chains were shared by at least two donors. A nearest-neighbor algorithm error-corrected the raw reads and collapsed the reads into unique sequences, merging closely related sequences to remove PCR and sequencing errors. To assign V, D and J gene segments, CDR3 sequences were aligned to IMGT reference sequences. For a sequence to be retained, a match of at least six nucleotides to both a V gene segment and a J gene segment was required. Rearrangements were called productive when the CDR3 lacked stop codons and stayed in frame with V and J; all others were non-productive. CDR3 was defined according to IMGT convention as the region running from the second conserved V-encoded cysteine to the conserved J-encoded phenylalanine. In an earlier analysis of around 640 of the donors, sequences lacking an unambiguous match to a single V gene segment were excluded. An earlier analysis of a few hundred of the donors called V segments functional above 56.7% productive rearrangements and segregating when the between-donor standard deviation exceeded 5%. To diagnose cytomegalovirus status from the catalog of TCR beta chain sequences, a statistical classification framework was built. V and J gene assignment, in a later analysis, came from comparing TCR nucleotide sequences with IMGT/GENE-DB human TR gene sequences. The TCRdist pipeline was used in a later analysis to assign CDR3 sequences and most-parsimonious VDJ recombination scenarios. A later analysis defined each TCR beta chain by its CDR3 amino acid sequence plus V-gene family, and excluded reads lacking a unique V-gene family. As a way to deal with suspected cross-contamination and a sequencing artifact, a later analysis dropped hundreds of nucleotide sequences that were highly shared and had low generation probability. For each public chain, a later analysis derived a clonal expansion index from normalized ranks of inferred template counts within each repertoire. In a later analysis, generation probabilities were computed with a VDJ recombination model fitted to out-of-frame rearrangements, and the resulting probabilities were checked against IGoR. Hypergeometric tests were used in a later analysis to score TCR-TCR, TCR-HLA and TCR-CMV co-occurrence, with a repertoire-size bias correction applied to the TCR pairs. False discovery rates were estimated in a later analysis by permuting HLA or CMV assignments 20 times. A later analysis grouped co-occurring TCRs with DBSCAN, adding TCRdist sequence similarity when clustering within HLA-allele-positive subsets. Repertoires with fewer than 30,000 or more than 120,000 public chains, plus five repertoires with anomalous nucleotide sharing, were excluded from co-occurrence clustering. TCRdb holds this immuneACCESS table with in-frame rearrangements only. Some clones are missing; in checked studies, unresolved V genes explain under half, and the rest has no known cause. V and J calls plus clone size are reproduced from that table; the DNA served to infer D and trimming. The table for this sample lists more than 200,000 clones; 75% to 85% of them were counted only once. 1.2% to 1.5% of the sample rests with the top ten.

Sequencing was performed on PBMCs. The rearrangement combines TRBV19 with TRBJ2-3; matching of 6 bases hints at TRBD2 as the D gene. This TCR derives from a girl aged 5-17 years in good health and CMV-seronegative. Here is the DNA: TGTGCCAGTAGTATAGATCTAGCGCCCCGCACAGATACGCAGTATTTT. Translated, it gives CASSIDLAPRTDTQYF.